Sequencing of this T cell receptor (beta chain) was carried out in a study of neurological immune-mediated disorders. Study-wide results and caveats: No CDR3 amino acid sequences recurred among expanded clones across subjects, suggesting private repertoires in all groups.

From the 5' RACE reads, TCRdb called clonotypes with MiXCR, one entry per CDR3 protein. The profile shows roughly 60,000 distinct CDR3 sequences, 2.5% of them singletons. This clonotype was observed many times. Its cognate antigen is unknown. The CDR3 has 15 amino acids. Germline V gene sequence: CDR1 MGHRA, CDR2 YSYEKL. V was cut by 0 bases and J by 1 base, with 9 bases left in between. Sample: PBMCs. V is TRBV4-1 and J is TRBJ1-1, with a tentative D call TRBD1 (5 bases). The TCR comes from a man aged 45-65 years with multiple sclerosis. The DNA of the CDR3 is TGCGCCAGCAGCCAAGATGGGGCGCGGAACACTGAAGCTTTCTTT. Encoded protein: CASSQDGARNTEAFF.